A selection of T cell receptor beta chains follows, all from one sample in a study of T-cell reconstitution after alpha-beta-depleted transplantation in children. TCRdb reanalysed the PCR reads using MiXCR and keeps one entry per CDR3 protein. This sample has about 300,000 distinct CDR3 sequences; 6.5% to 9% occur once, and the top ten carry about 9.3%. The sample consisted of peripheral blood, taken 360 days after TCRalphabeta/CD19-depleted stem cell transplant. These receptors came from a female patient aged 2-10 years who had a stem cell transplant for Fanconi anemia, so the T cells may come from the graft donor. Each CDR3 is given with its conserved first and last residue. D genes are given only for firm matches. Not all rows give a size; the values are once, few, many and, for expanded clones, a class.

d_call: .; clone_size: few; v_call: TRBV7-6; j_call: TRBJ2-7; cdr3_aa: CASSSVVGRDAYEQYF; cdr3_nt: TGTGCCAGCAGCTCCGTAGTAGGCCGGGACGCCTACGAGCAGTACTTC
d_call: .; clone_size: many; v_call: TRBV5-6; j_call: TRBJ2-5; cdr3_aa: CASSLALVGGEETQYF; cdr3_nt: TGTGCCAGCAGCTTGGCCTTAGTGGGAGGAGAAGAGACCCAGTACTTC
d_call: .; clone_size: .; v_call: TRBV30; j_call: TRBJ2-1; cdr3_aa: CAWSRLPDVGYRNEQFF; cdr3_nt: TGTGCCTGGAGCCGCCTTCCTGACGTGGGGTATCGGAATGAGCAGTTCTTC
d_call: .; clone_size: many; v_call: TRBV7-2; j_call: TRBJ1-2; cdr3_aa: CASSFLDRIYGYTF; cdr3_nt: TGTGCCAGCAGCTTTCTTGATCGTATCTATGGCTACACCTTC
d_call: .; clone_size: many; v_call: TRBV12-3/TRBV12-4; j_call: TRBJ2-5; cdr3_aa: CASRLGGEETQYF; cdr3_nt: TGTGCCAGCAGGCTCGGGGGCGAAGAGACCCAGTACTTC
d_call: TRBD1; clone_size: .; v_call: TRBV4-3; j_call: TRBJ1-6; cdr3_aa: CASSQDPHRGRNNSPLHF; cdr3_nt: TGCGCCAGCAGCCAAGATCCACACAGGGGGCGGAATAATTCACCCCTCCACTTT
d_call: TRBD1; clone_size: many; v_call: TRBV6-5; j_call: TRBJ1-5; cdr3_aa: CASSSIQGYWDQPQHF; cdr3_nt: TGTGCCAGCAGTTCAATACAGGGGTATTGGGATCAGCCCCAGCATTTT
d_call: .; clone_size: .; v_call: TRBV6-2/TRBV6-3; j_call: TRBJ2-7; cdr3_aa: CASSYYHSYEQYF; cdr3_nt: TGTGCCAGCAGTTATTACCACTCCTACGAGCAGTACTTC
d_call: TRBD2; clone_size: .; v_call: TRBV30; j_call: TRBJ2-2; cdr3_aa: CAWSRLAGDGTGELFF; cdr3_nt: TGTGCCTGGAGTAGGCTAGCGGGAGATGGGACCGGGGAGCTGTTTTTT
d_call: TRBD2; clone_size: many; v_call: TRBV7-9; j_call: TRBJ2-5; cdr3_aa: CASSPGTTQETQYF; cdr3_nt: TGTGCCAGCAGCCCAGGGACTACCCAAGAGACCCAGTACTTC
d_call: TRBD1; clone_size: .; v_call: TRBV10-3; j_call: TRBJ2-7; cdr3_aa: CAISEDRLDEQYF; cdr3_nt: TGTGCCATCAGCGAGGACAGGCTCGACGAGCAGTACTTC
d_call: .; clone_size: medium-sized; v_call: TRBV2; j_call: TRBJ2-5; cdr3_aa: CASKPDQETQYF; cdr3_nt: TGTGCCAGCAAACCGGACCAAGAGACCCAGTACTTC
d_call: .; clone_size: many; v_call: TRBV15; j_call: TRBJ2-4; cdr3_aa: CATSRDVGPMAKNIQYF; cdr3_nt: TGTGCCACCAGCAGAGATGTCGGACCAATGGCCAAAAACATTCAGTACTTC
d_call: .; clone_size: few; v_call: TRBV12-3/TRBV12-4; j_call: TRBJ2-5; cdr3_aa: CASSLSEKTQYF; cdr3_nt: TGTGCCAGCAGTTTATCGGAGAAGACCCAGTACTTC
d_call: .; clone_size: many; v_call: TRBV6-1; j_call: TRBJ1-3; cdr3_aa: CASMLGNTIYF; cdr3_nt: TGTGCCAGCATGCTCGGGAACACCATATATTTT
d_call: .; clone_size: many; v_call: TRBV12-3/TRBV12-4; j_call: TRBJ2-7; cdr3_aa: CASSFRTHVLYEQYF; cdr3_nt: TGTGCCAGCAGTTTCCGGACACACGTTCTTTACGAGCAGTACTTC
d_call: .; clone_size: few; v_call: TRBV7-9; j_call: TRBJ2-7; cdr3_aa: CASSHQGGRLYEQYF; cdr3_nt: TGTGCCAGCAGCCATCAGGGGGGCCGTCTATACGAGCAGTACTTC
d_call: .; clone_size: many; v_call: TRBV29-1; j_call: TRBJ1-2; cdr3_aa: CSADDTNYGYTF; cdr3_nt: TGCAGCGCTGACGATACTAACTATGGCTACACCTTC
d_call: .; clone_size: many; v_call: TRBV30; j_call: TRBJ2-6; cdr3_aa: CAWVGLSGANVLTF; cdr3_nt: TGTGCCTGGGTAGGGCTCTCTGGGGCCAACGTCCTGACTTTC
d_call: TRBD1; clone_size: .; v_call: TRBV28; j_call: TRBJ1-5; cdr3_aa: CASSFRGFGQGGQPQHF; cdr3_nt: TGTGCCAGCAGTTTTAGGGGGTTCGGACAGGGAGGACAGCCCCAGCATTTT
d_call: .; clone_size: .; v_call: TRBV5-4; j_call: TRBJ1-1; cdr3_aa: CASSSDGSEAFF; cdr3_nt: TGTGCCAGCAGCTCCGACGGATCTGAAGCTTTCTTT
d_call: TRBD2; clone_size: few; v_call: TRBV11-2; j_call: TRBJ2-1; cdr3_aa: CASSGQSGGLYNEQFF; cdr3_nt: TGTGCCAGCAGCGGACAAAGCGGGGGGCTATACAATGAGCAGTTCTTC
d_call: .; clone_size: many; v_call: TRBV7-2; j_call: TRBJ1-1; cdr3_aa: CASSGQAGAEAFF; cdr3_nt: TGTGCCAGCAGCGGACAAGCAGGCGCTGAAGCTTTCTTT
d_call: .; clone_size: few; v_call: TRBV11-1; j_call: TRBJ2-1; cdr3_aa: CASSLETTRSEQFF; cdr3_nt: TGTGCCAGCAGCTTAGAGACCACTAGGAGTGAGCAGTTCTTC
d_call: .; clone_size: few; v_call: TRBV6-2/TRBV6-3; j_call: TRBJ1-6; cdr3_aa: CASSYARIRSSYNSPLHF; cdr3_nt: TGTGCCAGCAGTTACGCCAGGATTCGAAGCTCCTATAATTCACCCCTCCACTTT
d_call: TRBD2; clone_size: .; v_call: TRBV7-6; j_call: TRBJ2-7; cdr3_aa: CASSQGLAGEQYF; cdr3_nt: TGTGCCAGCAGCCAGGGACTAGCGGGCGAGCAGTACTTC
d_call: .; clone_size: many; v_call: TRBV20-1; j_call: TRBJ2-3; cdr3_aa: CSARFAILTDTQYF; cdr3_nt: TGCAGTGCTAGATTCGCCATACTCACAGATACGCAGTATTTT
d_call: .; clone_size: many; v_call: TRBV6-5; j_call: TRBJ2-1; cdr3_aa: CASLYAGADNEQFF; cdr3_nt: TGTGCCAGCCTTTACGCGGGGGCGGACAATGAGCAGTTCTTC
d_call: .; clone_size: few; v_call: TRBV7-3; j_call: TRBJ1-1; cdr3_aa: CASSLGPFKGGMDTEAFF; cdr3_nt: TGTGCCAGCAGTCTAGGACCCTTCAAGGGGGGAATGGACACTGAAGCTTTCTTT
d_call: TRBD1; clone_size: many; v_call: TRBV5-1; j_call: TRBJ1-5; cdr3_aa: CASSPGDSWVYQPQHF; cdr3_nt: TGCGCCAGCAGCCCGGGGGACAGCTGGGTGTATCAGCCCCAGCATTTT
d_call: TRBD1; clone_size: many; v_call: TRBV20-1; j_call: TRBJ1-5; cdr3_aa: CSARDRLWPQHF; cdr3_nt: TGCAGTGCAAGGGACAGACTGTGGCCCCAGCATTTT
d_call: .; clone_size: few; v_call: TRBV28; j_call: TRBJ1-4; cdr3_aa: CASSFWATTEKLFF; cdr3_nt: TGTGCCAGCAGTTTTTGGGCTACAACCGAAAAACTGTTTTTT
d_call: TRBD2; clone_size: .; v_call: TRBV20-1; j_call: TRBJ2-7; cdr3_aa: CSADESSGFEQYF; cdr3_nt: TGCAGTGCAGACGAGTCTAGCGGGTTCGAGCAGTACTTC
d_call: .; clone_size: many; v_call: TRBV7-2; j_call: TRBJ2-2; cdr3_aa: CASSPGGELFF; cdr3_nt: TGTGCCAGCAGCCCTGGGGGGGAGCTGTTTTTT
d_call: TRBD1; clone_size: .; v_call: TRBV6-5; j_call: TRBJ1-5; cdr3_aa: CASSYGDRGSNQPQHF; cdr3_nt: TGTGCCAGCAGTTACGGGGACAGGGGTAGCAATCAGCCCCAGCATTTT
d_call: .; clone_size: many; v_call: TRBV18; j_call: TRBJ1-3; cdr3_aa: CASSPGNGNTIYF; cdr3_nt: TGTGCCAGCTCACCGGGTAATGGAAACACCATATATTTT
d_call: .; clone_size: .; v_call: TRBV28; j_call: TRBJ1-4; cdr3_aa: CASSLSPDRSNEKLFF; cdr3_nt: TGTGCCAGCAGTTTATCGCCCGACAGGTCTAATGAAAAACTGTTTTTT
d_call: TRBD1; clone_size: many; v_call: TRBV10-3; j_call: TRBJ1-6; cdr3_aa: CAISGRTGGNSPLHF; cdr3_nt: TGTGCCATCAGTGGGAGGACAGGGGGAAATTCACCCCTCCACTTT
d_call: .; clone_size: many; v_call: TRBV29-1; j_call: TRBJ2-5; cdr3_aa: CSVEDLETQYF; cdr3_nt: TGCAGCGTTGAAGATCTGGAGACCCAGTACTTC
d_call: TRBD1; clone_size: few; v_call: TRBV5-1; j_call: TRBJ1-6; cdr3_aa: CASSFRTGGYNSPLHF; cdr3_nt: TGCGCCAGCAGCTTTCGGACAGGGGGCTATAATTCACCCCTCCACTTT
d_call: TRBD1; clone_size: few; v_call: TRBV7-8; j_call: TRBJ1-3; cdr3_aa: CASGRTGAFSGNTIYF; cdr3_nt: TGTGCCAGCGGCCGGACAGGGGCTTTCTCTGGAAACACCATATATTTT
d_call: TRBD1; clone_size: .; v_call: TRBV13; j_call: TRBJ2-7; cdr3_aa: CASSYRTGAREQYF; cdr3_nt: TGTGCCAGCAGCTACAGGACAGGGGCGAGGGAGCAGTACTTC
d_call: .; clone_size: .; v_call: TRBV20-1; j_call: TRBJ1-5; cdr3_aa: CSARAPGAQPQHF; cdr3_nt: TGCAGTGCTAGAGCCCCAGGGGCTCAGCCCCAGCATTTT
d_call: .; clone_size: .; v_call: TRBV7-9; j_call: TRBJ1-4; cdr3_aa: CASSPRGGGEKLFF; cdr3_nt: TGTGCCAGCAGCCCGCGCGGTGGGGGTGAAAAACTGTTTTTT
d_call: .; clone_size: many; v_call: TRBV29-1; j_call: TRBJ2-3; cdr3_aa: CSVAAGADTQYF; cdr3_nt: TGCAGCGTTGCTGCAGGGGCAGATACGCAGTATTTT
d_call: TRBD2; clone_size: .; v_call: TRBV4-2; j_call: TRBJ2-5; cdr3_aa: CASSPKQEMTSGRVEGQETQYF; cdr3_nt: TGTGCCAGCAGCCCGAAACAAGAAATGACTAGCGGGAGAGTAGAGGGGCAAGAGACCCAGTACTTC
d_call: .; clone_size: many; v_call: TRBV10-3; j_call: TRBJ1-1; cdr3_aa: CAISASTVGNTEAFF; cdr3_nt: TGTGCCATCAGTGCCTCAACGGTGGGGAACACTGAAGCTTTCTTT
d_call: .; clone_size: .; v_call: TRBV12-3/TRBV12-4; j_call: TRBJ1-5; cdr3_aa: CASRPTGRGVERQPQHF; cdr3_nt: TGTGCCAGCAGGCCAACGGGGCGGGGTGTGGAGAGGCAGCCCCAGCATTTT
d_call: .; clone_size: many; v_call: TRBV7-9; j_call: TRBJ2-7; cdr3_aa: CASSPNLETYEQYF; cdr3_nt: TGTGCCAGCAGCCCCAATCTTGAGACCTACGAGCAGTACTTC